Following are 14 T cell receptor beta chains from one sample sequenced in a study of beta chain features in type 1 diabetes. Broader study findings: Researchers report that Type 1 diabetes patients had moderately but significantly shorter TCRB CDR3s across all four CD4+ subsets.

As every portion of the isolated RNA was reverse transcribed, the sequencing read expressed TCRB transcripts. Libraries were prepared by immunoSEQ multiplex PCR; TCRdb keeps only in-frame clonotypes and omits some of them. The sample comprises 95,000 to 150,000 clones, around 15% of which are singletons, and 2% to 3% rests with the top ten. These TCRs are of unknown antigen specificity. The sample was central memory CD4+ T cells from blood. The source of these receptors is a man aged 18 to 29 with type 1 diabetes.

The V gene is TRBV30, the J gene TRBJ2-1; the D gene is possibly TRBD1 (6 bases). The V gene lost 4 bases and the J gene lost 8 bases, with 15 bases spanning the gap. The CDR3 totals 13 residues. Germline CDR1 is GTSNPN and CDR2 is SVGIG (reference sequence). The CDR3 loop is CAWIGGAGDEQFF. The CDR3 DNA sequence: TGTGCCTGGATAGGGGGAGCCGGGGATGAGCAGTTCTTC.

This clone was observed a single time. CDR3 coding DNA: TGTGCCAGCAGCTCGCGACTAGCGGGAGACCGCACAGATACGCAGTATTTT. This sequence encodes CASSSRLAGDRTDTQYF. The chain employs TRBV7-2 and TRBJ2-3; TRBD2 aligns across 12 bases. V trimming: 4 bases; J trimming: 1 base; junction bases outside the gene matches: 6. The CDR3 extends over 17 amino acids. CDR1 and CDR2 from the germline V gene are SGHTA and FQGNSA.

CDR3 residues: CASSEVAHTDTQYF. CDR3 DNA: TGTGCCAGCAGTGAAGTAGCCCACACAGATACGCAGTATTTT. V and J are TRBV6-1 and TRBJ2-3; D remains ambiguous. The CDR3 is 14 amino acids. Trimming took off 1 base at V and 2 bases at J, with 7 bases between the two ends. CDR1 and CDR2 (germline): MNHNS, SASEGT.

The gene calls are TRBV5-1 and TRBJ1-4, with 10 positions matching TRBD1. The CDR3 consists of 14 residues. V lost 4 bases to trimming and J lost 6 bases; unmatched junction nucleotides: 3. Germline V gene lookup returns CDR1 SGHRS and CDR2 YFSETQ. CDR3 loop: CASSRQGADEKLFF. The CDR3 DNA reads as TGCGCCAGCAGCCGACAGGGGGCCGATGAAAAACTGTTTTTT.

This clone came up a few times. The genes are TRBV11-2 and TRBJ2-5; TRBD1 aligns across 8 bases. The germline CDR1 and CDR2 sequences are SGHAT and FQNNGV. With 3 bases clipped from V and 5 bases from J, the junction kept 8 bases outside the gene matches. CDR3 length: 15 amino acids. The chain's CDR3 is CASSFGTGPGETQYF. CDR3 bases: TGTGCCAGCAGCTTCGGGACAGGCCCAGGGGAGACCCAGTACTTC.

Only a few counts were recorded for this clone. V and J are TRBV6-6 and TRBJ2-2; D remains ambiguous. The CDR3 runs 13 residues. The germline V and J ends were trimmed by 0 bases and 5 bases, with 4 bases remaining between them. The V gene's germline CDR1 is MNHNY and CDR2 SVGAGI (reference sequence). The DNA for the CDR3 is TGTGCCAGCAGTTACTCCATTACCGGGGAGCTGTTTTTT. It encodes CASSYSITGELFF.

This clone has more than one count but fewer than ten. CDR3: CSVAYIAGGPPDTQYF. DNA for the CDR3: TGCAGCGTCGCATATATAGCGGGGGGGCCCCCAGATACGCAGTATTTT. The genes are TRBV29-1 and TRBJ2-3; 11 nucleotides match TRBD2. Losses at the gene ends were 6 bases for V and 4 bases for J; bases not matched to a gene: 12. Germline V gene sequence: CDR1 SQVTM, CDR2 ANQGSEA. CDR3 length equals 16 residues.

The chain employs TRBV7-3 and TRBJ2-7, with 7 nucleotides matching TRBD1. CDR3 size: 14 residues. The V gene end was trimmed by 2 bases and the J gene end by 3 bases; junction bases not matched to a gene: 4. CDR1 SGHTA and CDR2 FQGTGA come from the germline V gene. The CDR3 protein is CASSLRDRDYEQYF. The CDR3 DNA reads TGTGCCAGCAGCTTACGAGACAGGGACTACGAGCAGTACTTC.

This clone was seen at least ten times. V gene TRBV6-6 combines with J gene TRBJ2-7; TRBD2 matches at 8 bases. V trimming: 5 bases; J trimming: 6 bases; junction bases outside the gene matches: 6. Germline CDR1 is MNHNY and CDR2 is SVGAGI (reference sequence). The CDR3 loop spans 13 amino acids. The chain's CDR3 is CASSREGLSEQYF. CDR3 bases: TGTGCCAGCAGTCGGGAGGGCCTTAGCGAGCAGTACTTC.

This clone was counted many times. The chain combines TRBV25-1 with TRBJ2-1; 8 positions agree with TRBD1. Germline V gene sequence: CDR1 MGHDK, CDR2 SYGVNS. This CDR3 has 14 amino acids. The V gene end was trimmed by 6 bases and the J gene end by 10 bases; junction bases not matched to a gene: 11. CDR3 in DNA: TGTGCCAGCAGCGCGGTGACAGGGGTTGGCGAGCAGTTCTTC. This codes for CASSAVTGVGEQFF.

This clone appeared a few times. CDR3 loop: CAISEGQRSMNTEAFF. The DNA for the CDR3 is TGTGCCATCAGTGAGGGACAGCGATCAATGAACACTGAAGCTTTCTTT. The rearrangement joins TRBV10-3 to TRBJ1-1, with D perhaps matching TRBD1 (6 bases). This CDR3 comprises 16 residues. CDR1 is ENHRY, CDR2 SYGVKD, per germline. V was cut by 2 bases and J by 0 bases, with 13 bases left in between.

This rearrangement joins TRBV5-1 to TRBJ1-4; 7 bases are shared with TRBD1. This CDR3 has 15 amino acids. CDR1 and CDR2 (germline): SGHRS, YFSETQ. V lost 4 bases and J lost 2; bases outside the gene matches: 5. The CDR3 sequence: CASSAGTVTNEKLFF. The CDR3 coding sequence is TGCGCCAGCAGCGCCGGGACAGTCACTAATGAAAAACTGTTTTTT.

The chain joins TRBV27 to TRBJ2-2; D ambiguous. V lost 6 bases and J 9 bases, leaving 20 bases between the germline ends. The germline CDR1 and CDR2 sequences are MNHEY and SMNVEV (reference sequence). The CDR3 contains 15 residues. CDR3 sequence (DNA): TGTGCCAGCAGGCCGCGCTGGGCGAATGAGTGGGAGCTGTTTTTT. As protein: CASRPRWANEWELFF.

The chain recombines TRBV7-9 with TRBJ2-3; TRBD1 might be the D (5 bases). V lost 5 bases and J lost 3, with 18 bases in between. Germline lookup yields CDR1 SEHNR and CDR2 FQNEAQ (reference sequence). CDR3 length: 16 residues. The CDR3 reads CASSTGDEHHTDTQYF. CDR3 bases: TGTGCCAGCAGCACAGGCGACGAGCATCATACAGATACGCAGTATTTT.